The rows below give T cell receptor beta chains drawn from one sample of a study of CD4+ T cells in melanoma. The repertoire was sequenced with immunoSEQ multiplex PCR; TCRdb's copy has only in-frame clones and lacks some. The sample lists about 55,000 clones, about 70% occurring once. The material sequenced was tumor tissue. The receptors come from a human donor with melanoma. Both conserved end residues are part of each CDR3. The D gene is left open where the match is weak. Size values are once, few and many counts, or a class for expanded clones, and some rows have none.

>TRBJ1-5|TRBD1|15|-|TRBV30
TGTGCCTGGAGCCCAAGGGGGCGGCCAAATCAGCCCCAGCATTTT
CAWSPRGRPNQPQHF
>TRBJ1-2|-|15|-|TRBV28
TGTGCCAGCAGCACCTGGACGGAAGCTAACTATGGCTACACCTTC
CASSTWTEANYGYTF
>TRBJ1-6|-|17|-|TRBV7-9
TGTGCCAGCAGCCCAGCGGTCGGGGGCTCCTATAATTCACCCCTCCACTTT
CASSPAVGGSYNSPLHF
>TRBJ1-3|-|13|-|TRBV7-3
TGTGCCAGCAGCTCGGGGCCTGGAAACACCATATATTTT
CASSSGPGNTIYF
>TRBJ2-7|TRBD1|14|many|TRBV30
TGTGCCTCACAGGGGTCAACCAGCTCCTACGAGCAGTACTTC
CASQGSTSSYEQYF
>TRBJ1-2|TRBD1|13|few|TRBV6-5
TGTGCCAGCAGTTACTCGACAGGGGGTGGATACACCTTC
CASSYSTGGGYTF
>TRBJ1-2|TRBD1|16|many|TRBV5-1
TGCGCCAGCAGCTTGGGAGACAGGGTCGGCGGTTATGGCTACACCTTC
CASSLGDRVGGYGYTF
>TRBJ2-2|-|13|-|TRBV5-6
TGTGCCAGCGGAGTGGGGGGCCCCGGGGAGCTGTTTTTT
CASGVGGPGELFF
>TRBJ2-3|-|11|-|TRBV11-1
TGTGCCAGCAGCTTATCAGATACGCAGTATTTT
CASSLSDTQYF
>TRBJ1-5|-|12|few|TRBV4-1
TGCGCCAGCAGCCAAGGGGGAGGGACCCAGCATTTT
CASSQGGGTQHF